This entry lists 32 T cell receptor beta chains sequenced from one sample in a study of blood T cell repertoires in COVID-19. Libraries were prepared by immunoSEQ multiplex PCR; TCRdb keeps only in-frame clonotypes and omits some of them. Counted here are about 490,000 clones, approximately 83% occurring once; the ten biggest clones make up roughly 3.1%. What was sequenced was peripheral blood. These receptors originate from a human donor in a cohort sampled during active COVID-19.

The chain employs TRBV5-1 and TRBJ2-7; 9 positions match TRBD2. The J segment lost 2 bases and the V segment lost 0 bases, leaving 9 bases of the junction unmatched. Germline CDR1 is SGHRS and CDR2 is YFSETQ. The CDR3 sequence is 17 residues long. CDR3 in DNA: TGCGCCAGCAGCTTGGCCTTAGCGGGAGCCCCCCCCTACGAGCAGTACTTC. Translated, it gives CASSLALAGAPPYEQYF.

The gene calls are TRBV11-1 and TRBJ2-7; D unresolved. Germline assignment: CDR1 SGHAT and CDR2 FQDESV (reference sequence). The CDR3 sequence is 14 residues long. Trimming pared 1 base from V and 3 bases from J, leaving 10 bases between. For the CDR3, the DNA is TGTGCCAGCAGCTTAGAACCAAACAGCTACGAGCAGTACTTC. Amino acid sequence: CASSLEPNSYEQYF.

The chain uses TRBV5-3 and TRBJ2-2, with D possibly TRBD1 on 5 matching bases. TRBV5-3 qualifies as an ORF whose function is uncertain. V was pared by 4 bases and J by 0 bases, with 16 bases between. CDR3 length equals 17 residues. The CDR3, as DNA: TGTGCCAGAAGCCGGCCGATCGGACACCCGAACACCGGGGAGCTGTTTTTT. It specifies CARSRPIGHPNTGELFF.

The chain links TRBV19 to TRBJ2-1; TRBD2 matches 7 bases. This CDR3 contains 17 residues. V lost 7 bases, J lost 5 bases, and 17 bases stayed unmatched. Germline values: CDR1 LNHDA, CDR2 SQIVND (reference sequence). DNA of the CDR3: TGTGCCAGTATTATTCGGGCGGGGGAGGGAATTAACAATGAGCAGTTCTTC. This sequence encodes CASIIRAGEGINNEQFF.

The V call is TRBV5-1, the J call TRBJ1-1; D possibly corresponds to TRBD1 (6 bases). Germline assignment: CDR1 SGHRS and CDR2 YFSETQ. CDR3 length: 16 amino acids. V dropped 1 base and J dropped 1 base, with 14 bases sitting between them. The CDR3 spells CASSLFVGGANTEAFF. CDR3 DNA sequence: TGCGCCAGCAGCTTGTTCGTAGGGGGTGCGAACACTGAAGCTTTCTTT.

V is TRBV7-3 and J is TRBJ2-1; 11 bases are shared with TRBD1. The germline gives CDR1 SGHTA, CDR2 FQGTGA. With 0 bases clipped from V and 2 bases from J, the junction kept 0 bases outside the gene matches. The CDR3 is made up of 16 amino acids. CDR3 sequence (DNA): TGTGCCAGCAGCTTAACGGGACAGGGGGCCTACAATGAGCAGTTCTTC. Its protein product is CASSLTGQGAYNEQFF.

This chain links TRBV29-1 with TRBJ1-2; 7 bases fit TRBD1. Per germline, CDR1 SQVTM and CDR2 ANQGSEA. This CDR3 has 14 residues. The trim removed 1 base at V and 7 bases at J, leaving 9 bases unmatched. The CDR3 sequence is CSVEVLDREAGYTF. The CDR3 DNA reads TGCAGCGTTGAAGTTCTTGACAGGGAGGCTGGCTACACCTTC.

V usage is TRBV1 and J usage is TRBJ2-1; TRBD2 is the table's D call, not checked against the DNA. TRBV1 is termed a pseudogene. This CDR3 has 17 amino acids. CDR3 coding DNA: TGCACCAGCACTATCCCCCTAGGCGGGAGGGACGTAAATGAGCAGTTCTTC. Encoded protein: CTSTIPLGGRDVNEQFF.

The V gene is TRBV24-1, the J gene TRBJ2-4; weak D call: TRBD2 (6 bases). The CDR3 is 13 residues long. V was trimmed by 5 bases and J by 8 bases, leaving 12 bases between them. The germline V gene has CDR1 KGHDR and CDR2 SFDVKD. The CDR3 sequence: CATSARSGDIQYF. In nucleotides, the CDR3 is TGTGCCACCAGTGCTCGATCGGGGGACATTCAGTACTTC.

The V and J genes are TRBV5-1 and TRBJ1-6; weak D call: TRBD1 (6 bases). The CDR3 is made up of 15 amino acids. V lost 3 bases and J 8 bases, leaving 15 bases between the germline ends. Per germline, CDR1 SGHRS and CDR2 YFSETQ. The CDR3 DNA is TGCGCCAGCAGCTGGGGCCTGGACAGCCATTCACCCCTCCACTTT. Its protein is CASSWGLDSHSPLHF.

The table lists this clone with a few counts. V and J are TRBV6-5 and TRBJ1-5; TRBD1 is a possible D gene (6 bases). Germline V gives CDR1 MNHEY, CDR2 SVGAGI. The CDR3 is 14 amino acids. The V and J ends lost 6 bases and 8 bases respectively, with 17 bases between them. In DNA form, the CDR3 reads TGTGCCAGCAGCCCCTTCGGGGGGCGCGAGCCCCAGCATTTT. Translation: CASSPFGGREPQHF.

In its sample, this clone was seen many times. This chain links TRBV2 with TRBJ2-4; 8 positions match TRBD2. The V segment lost 10 bases and the J segment 7 bases; nucleotides outside the gene matches: 9. The CDR3 loop spans 13 amino acids. In germline, CDR1 is SNHLY, CDR2 FYNNEI. The CDR3 DNA reads TGTGCCATCACGACTAGCGCGCGCAACATTCAGTACTTC. Protein: CAITTSARNIQYF.

This chain connects TRBV19 to TRBJ1-6; perhaps TRBD1 as D (5 bases). Germline lookup yields CDR1 LNHDA and CDR2 SQIVND (reference sequence). This CDR3 is 15 amino acids long. V lost 7 bases, J lost 7 bases, and 17 bases lay in between. The CDR3 loop is CASTPRWGDNSPLHF. CDR3 coding DNA: TGTGCCAGTACCCCGAGGTGGGGGGACAATTCACCCCTCCACTTT.

This clone has a single count. The chain combines TRBV5-4 with TRBJ2-5; 8 bases match TRBD2. The length of the CDR3 is 14 residues. Germline loops: CDR1 SGHNT, CDR2 YYREEE (reference sequence). With 7 bases clipped from V and 1 base from J, the junction kept 6 bases outside the gene matches. The CDR3 region is CASFDRGGQETQYF. The DNA for the CDR3 is TGTGCCAGCTTTGACCGGGGGGGCCAAGAGACCCAGTACTTC.

V usage is TRBV27 and J usage is TRBJ2-1; possibly TRBD1 for D (5 bases). This CDR3 spans 15 amino acids. V shed 3 bases and J shed 0 bases, with 9 bases lying between them. Germline CDR1 is MNHEY and CDR2 is SMNVEV (reference sequence). Here the CDR3 reads CASSLRQGSYNEQFF. The CDR3 DNA is TGTGCCAGCAGTTTGAGGCAGGGCTCCTACAATGAGCAGTTCTTC.

The chain combines TRBV30 with TRBJ1-1, with D possibly matching TRBD1 (6 bases). V was clipped by 3 bases and J by 7 bases, with 12 bases between them. This CDR3 has 12 residues. Per the germline V gene, CDR1 is GTSNPN and CDR2 is SVGIG (reference sequence). In DNA, the CDR3 is TGTGCCTGGAGCCTAAAGACAGGTGAAGCTTTCTTT. Protein: CAWSLKTGEAFF.

V usage is TRBV7-9 and J usage is TRBJ1-2, with TRBD1 identical over 7 bases. Unmatched junction bases numbered 10, after V lost 1 base and J lost 5 bases. There are 16 residues in the CDR3. The germline V gene encodes CDR1 SEHNR and CDR2 FQNEAQ (reference sequence). The DNA of the CDR3 is TGTGCCAGCAGCTTAGATAGCTGGGACAGTGCTTATGGCTACACCTTC. This codes for CASSLDSWDSAYGYTF.

The CDR3 DNA follows: TGTGCCAGCAGCGCAACATCACAGGGGTCCACTGAAGCTTTCTTT. It translates to CASSATSQGSTEAFF. The chain couples TRBV9 to TRBJ1-1, with 7 bases fitting TRBD1. Per germline, CDR1 SGDLS and CDR2 YYNGEE. CDR3 size: 15 residues. The V segment lost 3 bases and the J segment 4 bases; nucleotides outside the gene matches: 9.

A few counts support this clone. The chain recombines TRBV3-1 (or the pseudogene TRBV3-2) with TRBJ2-2; D perhaps matches TRBD1 (5 bases). In germline, CDR1 is LGHDT, CDR2 YNNKEL (reference sequence). CDR3 length equals 14 residues. Trimming removed 3 bases from V and 3 bases from J, with 8 bases in between. CDR3 bases: TGTGCCAGCAGCCATGGGGCTGACACCGGGGAGCTGTTTTTT. This sequence encodes CASSHGADTGELFF.

The rearrangement joins TRBV20-1 to TRBJ2-7; D gene unclear. Germline V gene lookup returns CDR1 DFQATT and CDR2 SNEGSKA (reference sequence). This CDR3 is built from 11 residues. Trimming took 6 bases from V and 3 from J, leaving 9 bases between them. CDR3 coding DNA: TGCAGTGCGCAAGACTTCTACGAGCAGTACTTC. Protein product: CSAQDFYEQYF.

This chain connects TRBV30 to TRBJ1-1; D ambiguous. The CDR3 loop spans 13 amino acids. With 4 bases removed from V and 1 base from J, the gap between germline ends came to 10 bases. Germline V CDR1 and CDR2: GTSNPN, SVGIG (reference sequence). CDR3 region: CAWINYRNTEAFF. For the CDR3, the DNA is TGTGCCTGGATTAATTATAGGAACACTGAAGCTTTCTTT. Using reference TRBV30 and TRBJ1-1 for the parts outside the CDR3, the full variable domain is SQTIHQWPATLVQPVGSPLSLECTVEGTSNPNLYWYRQAAGRGLQLLFYSVGIGQISSEVPQNLSASRPQDRQFILSSKKLLLSDSGFYLCAWINYRNTEAFFGQGTRLTVV.

This chain connects TRBV6-4 to TRBJ1-1, with 7 positions matching TRBD1. Looked up from germline, CDR1 is MRHNA and CDR2 is SNTAGT. CDR3 length: 13 residues. The V and J ends lost 0 bases and 11 bases, in that order; junction bases with no gene match: 6. For the CDR3, the DNA is TGTGCCAGCAGTGACTCGACAGGGAATCGGGCTTTCTTT. It yields the protein CASSDSTGNRAFF.

The gene calls are TRBV19 and TRBJ1-5; D is perhaps TRBD1 (5 bases). The CDR3 totals 16 residues. Germline CDR1 reads LNHDA; CDR2 reads SQIVND (reference sequence). V lost 4 bases, J lost 3 bases, and 16 bases lay in between. The CDR3 nucleotides are TGTGCCAGTAGTAATGGGGCAATGCAACTCAATCAGCCCCAGCATTTT. This sequence encodes CASSNGAMQLNQPQHF.

This clone was observed a handful of times. The chain uses TRBV29-1 and TRBJ2-5; D unresolved. There are 11 residues in the CDR3. V lost 6 bases, J lost 2 bases, and 7 bases lay in between. CDR1 and CDR2 (germline): SQVTM, ANQGSEA. CDR3 DNA: TGCAGCGTCGGAGTGCAAGAGACCCAGTACTTC. It specifies CSVGVQETQYF.

The chain carries TRBV14 and TRBJ1-1; tentatively, D is TRBD1 (6 bases). V lost 2 bases and J lost 1, with 11 bases in between. Germline values: CDR1 SGHDN, CDR2 FVKESK. CDR3 length equals 15 residues. In DNA form, the CDR3 reads TGTGCCAGCAGCCAACTTCGGACAGCGAACACTGAAGCTTTCTTT. Amino acids: CASSQLRTANTEAFF.

This chain connects TRBV12-5 to TRBJ2-3; a possible D gene is TRBD1 (7 bases). Germline assignment: CDR1 LGHNT and CDR2 FRNRAP. Trimming cost V 8 bases and J 3 bases, with 21 bases left between them. The CDR3 consists of 16 residues. The chain's CDR3 is CASSPGGRGLTDTQYF. DNA for the CDR3: TGTGCTAGTTCCCCAGGGGGGAGAGGCCTTACAGATACGCAGTATTTT.

The chain couples TRBV25-1 to TRBJ2-7; D possibly corresponds to TRBD1 (5 bases). There are 12 residues in the CDR3. Per germline, CDR1 MGHDK and CDR2 SYGVNS. V was cut by 8 bases and J by 5 bases, with 13 bases left in between. The CDR3: CASAQQGNEQYF. The DNA for the CDR3 is TGTGCCAGCGCCCAGCAGGGCAACGAGCAGTACTTC.

This chain links TRBV6-5 with TRBJ2-1, with D possibly TRBD2 on 7 matching bases. The CDR3 contains 13 residues. Germline CDR1 MNHEY, CDR2 SVGAGI. V shed 8 bases and J shed 9 bases, with 17 bases lying between them. The CDR3 loop reads CASRFGGLGEQFF. DNA of the CDR3: TGTGCCAGCCGCTTCGGGGGGCTTGGTGAGCAGTTCTTC.

The CDR3 reads CAWSVVGGRGNTIYF. The CDR3 DNA is TGTGCCTGGAGTGTAGTCGGCGGGAGGGGAAACACCATATATTTT. J is TRBJ1-3 and V is TRBV30, with D unresolved. Germline assignment: CDR1 GTSNPN and CDR2 SVGIG (reference sequence). The CDR3 has 15 amino acids. Trimming shortened V by 0 bases and J by 4 bases, and 13 bases separated the two germline ends.

The chain combines TRBV5-1 with TRBJ2-4, with 10 positions matching TRBD1. The CDR3 extends over 14 amino acids. Germline V lookup: CDR1 SGHRS, CDR2 YFSETQ. The V segment lost 4 bases and the J segment 5 bases; nucleotides outside the gene matches: 3. The CDR3: CASSPGTGENIQYF. As DNA, the CDR3 is TGCGCCAGCAGCCCCGGGACAGGGGAAAACATTCAGTACTTC.

This clone was observed a handful of times. The chain recombines TRBV18 with TRBJ1-1, with a possible D match to TRBD1 (6 bases). The CDR3 length is 14 residues. From germline, CDR1 is KGHSH and CDR2 LQKENI. With 4 bases removed from V and 6 bases from J, the gap between germline ends came to 15 bases. The CDR3 region has the DNA TGTGCCAGCTCACTGGGACACGAAGGATCTGAAGCTTTCTTT. It is translated as CASSLGHEGSEAFF.

This chain links TRBV7-6 with TRBJ1-1; 7 nucleotides agree with TRBD1. This CDR3 spans 16 amino acids. Germline trimming cut 4 bases from V and 6 bases from J; bases unmatched to any gene: 14. Germline V gives CDR1 SGHVS, CDR2 FNYEAQ. The CDR3 is CASSSWDRTSTAEAFF. CDR3 in DNA: TGTGCCAGCAGCTCATGGGACAGAACCTCGACCGCTGAAGCTTTCTTT.